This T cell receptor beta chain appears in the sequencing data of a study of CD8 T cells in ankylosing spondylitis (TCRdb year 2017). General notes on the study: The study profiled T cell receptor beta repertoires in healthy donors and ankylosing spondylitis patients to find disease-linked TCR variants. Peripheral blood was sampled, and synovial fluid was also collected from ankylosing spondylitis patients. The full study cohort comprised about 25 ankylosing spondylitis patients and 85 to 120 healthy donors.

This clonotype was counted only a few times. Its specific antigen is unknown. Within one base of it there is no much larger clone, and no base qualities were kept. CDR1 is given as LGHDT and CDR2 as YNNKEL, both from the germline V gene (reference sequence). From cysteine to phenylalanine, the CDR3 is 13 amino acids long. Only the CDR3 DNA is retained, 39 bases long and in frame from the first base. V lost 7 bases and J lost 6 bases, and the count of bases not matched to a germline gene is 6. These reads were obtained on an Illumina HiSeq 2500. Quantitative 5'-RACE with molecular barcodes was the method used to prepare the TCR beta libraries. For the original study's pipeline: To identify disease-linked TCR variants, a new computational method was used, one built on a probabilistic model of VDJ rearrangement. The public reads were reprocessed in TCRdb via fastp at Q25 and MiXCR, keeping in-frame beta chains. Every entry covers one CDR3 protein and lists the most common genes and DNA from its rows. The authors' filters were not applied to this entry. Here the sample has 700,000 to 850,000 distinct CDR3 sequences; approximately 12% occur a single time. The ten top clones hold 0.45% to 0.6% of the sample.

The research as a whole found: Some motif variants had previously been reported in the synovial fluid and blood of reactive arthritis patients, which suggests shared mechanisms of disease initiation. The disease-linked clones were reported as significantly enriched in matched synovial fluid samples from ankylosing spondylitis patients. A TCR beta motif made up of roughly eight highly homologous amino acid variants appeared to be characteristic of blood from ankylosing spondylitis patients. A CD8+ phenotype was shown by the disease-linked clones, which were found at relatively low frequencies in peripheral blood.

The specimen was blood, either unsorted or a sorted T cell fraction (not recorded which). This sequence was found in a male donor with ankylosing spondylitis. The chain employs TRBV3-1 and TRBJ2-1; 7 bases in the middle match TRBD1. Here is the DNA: TGTGCCAGCACCCGGGACAGCAGCAATGAGCAGTTCTTC. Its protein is CASTRDSSNEQFF.